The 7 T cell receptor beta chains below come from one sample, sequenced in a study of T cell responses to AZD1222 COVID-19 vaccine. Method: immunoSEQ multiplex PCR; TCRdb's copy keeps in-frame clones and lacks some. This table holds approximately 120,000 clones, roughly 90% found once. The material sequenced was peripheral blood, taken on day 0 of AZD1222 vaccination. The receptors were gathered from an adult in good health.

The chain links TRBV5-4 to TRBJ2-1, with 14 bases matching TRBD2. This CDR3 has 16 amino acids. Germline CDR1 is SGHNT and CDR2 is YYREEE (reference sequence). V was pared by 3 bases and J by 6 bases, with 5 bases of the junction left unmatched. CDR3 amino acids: CASSSGGLAGVNEQFF. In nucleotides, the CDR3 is TGTGCCAGCAGCTCGGGGGGACTAGCGGGAGTCAATGAGCAGTTCTTC.

DNA for the CDR3: TGTGCCAGTAGTACCCAGACAGGGGGCACAGATACGCAGTATTTT. Its protein is CASSTQTGGTDTQYF. This sequence joins TRBV19 and TRBJ2-3; TRBD1 matches 8 bases. The germline gives CDR1 LNHDA, CDR2 SQIVND (reference sequence). V shed 4 bases, J shed 1 base, and the junction held 4 bases outside the gene matches. This CDR3 is built from 15 residues. Filled out from reference TRBV19 and TRBJ2-3, the complete variable domain reads DGGITQSPKYLFRKEGQNVTLSCEQNLNHDAMYWYRQDPGQGLRLIYYSQIVNDFQKGDIAEGYSVSREKKESFPLTVTSAQKNPTAFYLCASSTQTGGTDTQYFGPGTRLTVL.

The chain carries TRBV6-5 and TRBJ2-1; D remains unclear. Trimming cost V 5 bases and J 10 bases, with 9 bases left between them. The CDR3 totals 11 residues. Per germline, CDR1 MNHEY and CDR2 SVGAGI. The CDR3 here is CASSPLQEQFF. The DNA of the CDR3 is TGTGCCAGCAGTCCCCTCCAGGAGCAGTTCTTC.

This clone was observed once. In nucleotides, the CDR3 is TGTGCCAGCAGTTACGGTGCCGGGCGGGGAGAGTTATATTTT. This translates into CASSYGAGRGELYF. The chain has TRBV6-2 or TRBV6-3 and TRBJ2-3, with D perhaps TRBD2 (6 bases). Trimming pared 2 bases from V and 15 bases from J, leaving 21 bases between. The CDR3 sequence is 14 residues long. From germline, CDR1 is MNHEY and CDR2 SVGEGT.

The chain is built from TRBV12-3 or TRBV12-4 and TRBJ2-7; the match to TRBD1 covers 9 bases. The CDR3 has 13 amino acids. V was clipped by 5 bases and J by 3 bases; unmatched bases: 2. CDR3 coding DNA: TGTGCCAGCAGTAAGGACAGGGGCTACGAGCAGTACTTC. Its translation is CASSKDRGYEQYF.

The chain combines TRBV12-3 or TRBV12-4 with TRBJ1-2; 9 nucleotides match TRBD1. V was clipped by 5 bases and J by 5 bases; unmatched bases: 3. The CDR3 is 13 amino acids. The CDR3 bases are TGTGCCAGCAGTATCGGGACAGGGTATGGCTACACCTTC. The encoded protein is CASSIGTGYGYTF.

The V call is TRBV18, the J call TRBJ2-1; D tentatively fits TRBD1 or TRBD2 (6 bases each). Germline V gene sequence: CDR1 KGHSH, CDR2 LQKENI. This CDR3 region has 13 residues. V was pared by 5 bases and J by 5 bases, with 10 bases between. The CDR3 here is CASSEGGNNEQFF. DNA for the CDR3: TGTGCCAGCTCAGAAGGGGGGAACAATGAGCAGTTCTTC.